This entry is about one T cell receptor (beta chain). Its specificity is unknown. The sample comes from a study of cytomegalovirus exposure and HLA in healthy donors. The study's findings and limits: Analysis performed later found roughly 17,000 TCR beta sequences associated with HLA alleles at 0.05 false discovery rate. Further analysis, carried out later, found HLA-associated TCR beta chains more clonally expanded than equally common other chains.

The PCR used 60 Vbeta and 13 Jbeta primers. TCRdb's copy holds only in-frame clones and misses some; the assay was immunoSEQ multiplex PCR. The sample contains 150,000 or so clones, approximately 84% of which appear only once. Sequencing was performed on PBMCs. This TCR came from a boy aged 2-15 years in good health and CMV-seronegative.

CDR3 residues: CASASGRGSDTQYF. For the CDR3, the DNA is TGCGCCAGCGCTAGCGGGAGAGGGTCAGATACGCAGTATTTT. The chain couples TRBV10-1 to TRBJ2-3; TRBD2 matches 10 bases. The CDR3 runs 14 residues. Germline CDR1 reads WNHNN; CDR2 reads SYGVQD (reference sequence). The ends lost 8 bases at V and 4 bases at J; junction bases unmatched: 6.